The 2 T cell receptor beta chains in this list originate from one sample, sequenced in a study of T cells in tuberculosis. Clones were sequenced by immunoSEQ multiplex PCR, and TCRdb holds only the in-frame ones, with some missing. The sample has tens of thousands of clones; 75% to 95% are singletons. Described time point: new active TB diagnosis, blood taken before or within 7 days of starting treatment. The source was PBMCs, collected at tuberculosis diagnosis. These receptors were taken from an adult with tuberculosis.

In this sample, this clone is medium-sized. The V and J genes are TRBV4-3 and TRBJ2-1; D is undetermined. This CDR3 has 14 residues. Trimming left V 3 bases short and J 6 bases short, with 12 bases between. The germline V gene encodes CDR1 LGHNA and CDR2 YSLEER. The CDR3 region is CASSHTQLSNEQFF. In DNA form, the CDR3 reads TGCGCCAGCAGCCACACCCAACTATCCAATGAGCAGTTCTTC.

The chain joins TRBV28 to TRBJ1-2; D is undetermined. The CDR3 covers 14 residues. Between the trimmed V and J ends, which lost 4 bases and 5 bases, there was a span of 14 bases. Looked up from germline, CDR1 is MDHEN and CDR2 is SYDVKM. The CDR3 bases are TGTGCCAGCAGTTCGGGAAGTGATCGGTATGGCTACACCTTC. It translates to CASSSGSDRYGYTF.